The 28 T cell receptor beta chains below come from one sample, sequenced in a study of vaccination and CD4 T cells after COVID-19. Sample treatment: approximately nine-day PBMC culture with coronavirus spike peptide pools or control peptides (ViraFEST assay). One should note that the unexposed donor's CD4+ T cells were collected before the COVID-19 pandemic (2011-2018). Researchers used the Oncomine TCR Beta short-read assay to sequence DNA from cultured CD4+ T cells. Extraction of genomic DNA was performed on cultured CD4+ T cells. TCRdb redid the calling of the PCR reads with MiXCR, one entry per CDR3 protein. Among more than 8,500 distinct CDR3 sequences listed, 25% to 35% were seen once. These TCRs are of unknown antigen specificity. The sequenced sample was CD4+ T cells from blood, cultured in vitro. The receptors here all came from a human donor in good health.

The rearrangement links TRBV7-6 to TRBJ2-2; the D gene is possibly TRBD1 (6 bases). This CDR3 is built from 15 residues. Germline-derived CDR1 and CDR2 are SGHVS and FNYEAQ. Trimming pared 5 bases from V and 3 bases from J, leaving 13 bases between. CDR3 sequence: CASSRDITYTGELFF. CDR3 in DNA: TGTGCCAGCAGCCGGGACATAACTTACACCGGGGAGCTGTTTTTT.

This clonotype was detected a few times. This sequence joins TRBV10-3 and TRBJ2-7, with D perhaps matching TRBD1 or TRBD2 (5 bases each). CDR1 and CDR2 (germline): ENHRY, SYGVKD. There are 16 residues in the CDR3. Trimming pared 0 bases from V and 2 bases from J, leaving 14 bases between. As DNA, the CDR3 is TGTGCCATCAGTGAGTCGAGGGCAGGGTTAACCTACGAGCAGTACTTC. Translation gives CAISESRAGLTYEQYF.

This sequence joins TRBV7-9 and TRBJ2-7; 10 bases fit TRBD1. With V trimmed by 3 bases and J by 3 bases, 5 bases remained unmatched. The CDR3 loop spans 15 amino acids. In germline, CDR1 is SEHNR, CDR2 FQNEAQ (reference sequence). CDR3 nucleotides: TGTGCCAGCAGCTTTTGGGACAGGGGTCACTACGAGCAGTACTTC. Translation: CASSFWDRGHYEQYF. The whole variable domain, remainder taken from reference TRBV7-9 and TRBJ2-7, is DTGVSQNPRHKITKRGQNVTFRCDPISEHNRLYWYRQTLGQGPEFLTYFQNEAQLEKSRLLSDRFSAERPKGSFSTLEIQRTEQGDSAMYLCASSFWDRGHYEQYFGPGTRLTVT.

This chain uses TRBV19 with TRBJ2-3; 13 bases are shared with TRBD2. V lost 4 bases and J lost 1; bases outside the gene matches: 2. CDR3 size: 16 residues. Germline V gene lookup returns CDR1 LNHDA and CDR2 SQIVND (reference sequence). CDR3 sequence reads: CASSKGTSGGTDTQYF. CDR3 nucleotides: TGTGCCAGTAGTAAAGGGACTAGCGGGGGCACAGATACGCAGTATTTT.

V gene TRBV20-1 combines with J gene TRBJ1-1; D is ambiguous. The CDR3 covers 11 residues. Germline assignment: CDR1 DFQATT and CDR2 SNEGSKA (reference sequence). Trimming stripped 4 bases from V and 3 bases from J, with 6 bases between. The CDR3 loop reads CSAKSYTEAFF. The CDR3 coding sequence is TGCAGTGCTAAGTCGTACACTGAAGCTTTCTTT.

The chain has TRBV4-3 and TRBJ2-2, with 7 bases identical to TRBD2. Looked up from germline, CDR1 is LGHNA and CDR2 is YSLEER. Trimming took 2 bases from V and 3 from J; bases not matched to a gene: 3. The CDR3 contains 15 residues. CDR3 in amino acids: CASSQFGRDTGELFF. CDR3 nucleotides: TGCGCCAGCAGCCAATTTGGGAGGGACACCGGGGAGCTGTTTTTT.

The gene calls are TRBV6-1 and TRBJ2-5; D unresolved. CDR1 is MNHNS, CDR2 SASEGT, per germline. The CDR3 spans 15 residues. V gave up 7 bases and J gave up 2 bases, with 17 bases separating them. The CDR3 reads CASTSRNSIQETQYF. In DNA form, the CDR3 reads TGTGCCAGCACCTCGAGGAACTCCATACAAGAGACCCAGTACTTC.

Here the CDR3 DNA reads TGTGCCAGCAGTACAAACCAGGGGAACACTGAAGCTTTCTTT. Its protein is CASSTNQGNTEAFF. The V and J genes are TRBV28 and TRBJ1-1; D perhaps matches TRBD1 (5 bases). Trimming removed 5 bases from V and 1 base from J, with 11 bases in between. The CDR3 is 14 residues long. Per germline, CDR1 MDHEN and CDR2 SYDVKM. Looking up the rest from reference TRBV28 and TRBJ1-1 gives the full variable domain: DVKVTQSSRYLVKRTGEKVFLECVQDMDHENMFWYRQDPGLGLRLIYFSYDVKMKEKGDIPEGYSVSREKKERFSLILESASTNQTSMYLCASSTNQGNTEAFFGQGTRLTVV.

This clonotype came up a few times. The rearrangement uses TRBV12-3 or TRBV12-4 and TRBJ1-5, with D tentatively TRBD1 (5 bases). Trimming shortened V by 6 bases and J by 1 base, and 10 bases separated the two germline ends. The CDR3 covers 14 residues. CDR3 sequence: CASSQRDSNQPQHF. Written as DNA, the CDR3 is TGTGCCAGCAGCCAACGGGACAGCAATCAGCCCCAGCATTTT.

This clonotype is judged medium-sized. The gene calls are TRBV7-3 and TRBJ2-2, with D uncertain. The CDR3 sequence is 13 residues long. The V end lost 2 bases, the J end lost 4 bases, and 5 bases lay between the germline ends. Germline V gene lookup returns CDR1 SGHTA and CDR2 FQGTGA. CDR3 DNA sequence: TGTGCCAGCAGCTTAGCTGCCACCGGGGAGCTGTTTTTT. Translation gives CASSLAATGELFF.

Only a few counts were recorded for this clonotype. The chain uses TRBV27 and TRBJ2-7; TRBD1 aligns across 8 bases. V lost 0 bases, J lost 7 bases, and 8 bases stayed unmatched. This CDR3 region has 15 residues. Germline CDR1 is MNHEY and CDR2 is SMNVEV (reference sequence). For the CDR3, the DNA is TGTGCCAGCAGTTTATCTTGGCAGGGGGCGAGGGAGCAGTACTTC. Its translation: CASSLSWQGAREQYF.

This clonotype was recorded a few times. V is TRBV28 and J is TRBJ2-5; 8 nucleotides align to TRBD2. V gave up 3 bases and J gave up 2 bases; unmatched junction bases: 8. Germline CDR1 is MDHEN and CDR2 is SYDVKM. CDR3 size: 16 residues. The CDR3 DNA reads TGTGCCAGCAGTTTCTTAGTACTAGCGGTACAAGAGACCCAGTACTTC. Translating gives CASSFLVLAVQETQYF.

This clonotype was detected a few times. CDR3 nucleotides: TGCGCCAGCAGCCAAGGGGTCTGGGGCAACTATGGCTACACCTTC. It yields the protein CASSQGVWGNYGYTF. This chain links TRBV4-1 with TRBJ1-2; TRBD1 is a possible D gene (5 bases). The germline V gene has CDR1 MGHRA and CDR2 YSYEKL. CDR3 length: 15 amino acids. The ends were cut back, 1 base at V and 2 bases at J, with 11 bases in the middle.

This clonotype came up a few times. The chain links TRBV20-1 to TRBJ1-5; TRBD1 aligns across 8 bases. The V gene's germline CDR1 is DFQATT and CDR2 SNEGSKA (reference sequence). The CDR3 has 15 residues. Trimming cost V 0 bases and J 2 bases; bases outside gene matches: 3. DNA of the CDR3: TGCAGTGCTAGAGATGGACAGGGCGGCAATCAGCCCCAGCATTTT. This codes for CSARDGQGGNQPQHF.

The rearrangement links TRBV24-1 to TRBJ2-1; TRBD2 matches at 7 bases. The CDR3 totals 13 residues. The V gene end was trimmed by 5 bases and the J gene end by 7 bases; junction bases not matched to a gene: 4. Germline lookup yields CDR1 KGHDR and CDR2 SFDVKD. This CDR3 is CATSGGGRNEQFF. Written as DNA, the CDR3 is TGTGCCACCAGTGGGGGGGGGAGGAATGAGCAGTTCTTC.

CDR3 bases: TGTGCCAGCAGAAAACAGGGGACAGGGGCCAACGTCCTGACTTTC. It specifies CASRKQGTGANVLTF. V and J are TRBV28 and TRBJ2-6; 7 positions agree with TRBD1. The CDR3 spans 15 residues. V was pared by 6 bases and J by 4 bases, with 6 bases of the junction left unmatched. The germline gives CDR1 MDHEN, CDR2 SYDVKM.

This clonotype was detected a few times. An end of the junction differs from the germline gene, which may be a read error. The V and J genes are TRBV6-1 and TRBJ1-1; TRBD1 agrees at 8 bases. CDR3 length equals 15 residues. CDR1 MNHNS and CDR2 SASEGT come from the germline V gene. The CDR3 DNA follows: TGTGCCAGCAGGACGGACAGGGATTGGAACGCTGAAGCTTTCTTT. Translating it yields CASRTDRDWNAEAFF.

The chain recombines TRBV5-1 with TRBJ2-3, with D possibly being TRBD2 (5 bases). The V and J ends lost 4 bases and 2 bases respectively, with 11 bases between them. Germline V gene sequence: CDR1 SGHRS, CDR2 YFSETQ. The CDR3 runs to 14 residues. The CDR3 reads CASSGGLITDTQYF. DNA of the CDR3: TGCGCCAGCAGCGGAGGATTGATCACAGATACGCAGTATTTT.

This chain joins TRBV7-3 and TRBJ2-1, with a possible D match to TRBD2 (6 bases). Germline V gene lookup returns CDR1 SGHTA and CDR2 FQGTGA. Trimming removed 4 bases from V and 10 bases from J, with 17 bases in between. The CDR3 has 14 residues. The CDR3 sequence: CASSSKQGTEEQFF. DNA of the CDR3: TGTGCCAGCAGCTCAAAACAAGGGACTGAAGAGCAGTTCTTC.

This clonotype showed up just a few times. This chain links TRBV28 with TRBJ2-3, with no clear D. The CDR3 contains 13 residues. Germline CDR1 reads MDHEN; CDR2 reads SYDVKM. The ends were cut back, 5 bases at V and 2 bases at J, with 8 bases in the middle. CDR3 nucleotide sequence: TGTGCCAGCAGTCCACCAGCCACAGATACGCAGTATTTT. Translated: CASSPPATDTQYF.

The V gene is TRBV6-1, the J gene TRBJ2-7; unclear D gene. The CDR3 spans 18 residues. CDR1 is MNHNS and CDR2 is SASEGT in the germline V gene. V was cut by 6 bases and J by 7 bases, with 31 bases left in between. The CDR3 region has the DNA TGTGCCAGCAGCCCTCCCTTGTCCTTCCCGGAATTTCTGAGGGAGCAGTACTTC. Translating gives CASSPPLSFPEFLREQYF.

The chain couples TRBV20-1 to TRBJ2-1; the D gene is possibly TRBD1 (6 bases). CDR1 is DFQATT, CDR2 SNEGSKA, per germline (reference sequence). The CDR3 extends over 14 amino acids. Trimming removed 6 bases at V and 5 bases at J, with 17 bases between. The CDR3 DNA follows: TGCAGTGCCTCACGACGGGACAAAAACAATGAGCAGTTCTTC. Its protein is CSASRRDKNNEQFF.

This chain links TRBV7-3 with TRBJ2-4; TRBD2 matches 7 bases. V lost 4 bases, J lost 3 bases, and 9 bases stayed unmatched. The CDR3 has 16 residues. The germline V gene has CDR1 SGHTA and CDR2 FQGTGA. The CDR3 loop reads CASSSPGRVGKNIQYF. The CDR3 DNA follows: TGTGCCAGCAGCTCTCCGGGGAGGGTTGGCAAAAACATTCAGTACTTC.

The chain recombines TRBV6-5 with TRBJ2-5; 9 bases agree with TRBD2. Per the germline V gene, CDR1 is MNHEY and CDR2 is SVGAGI. The CDR3 loop spans 14 amino acids. The V and J ends lost 4 bases and 2 bases, in that order; junction bases with no gene match: 2. The CDR3 loop reads CASSWLAGQETQYF. In DNA, the CDR3 is TGTGCCAGCAGTTGGCTAGCGGGACAAGAGACCCAGTACTTC.

This clonotype appeared a few times. CDR3 region: CASSPRDTQYF. CDR3 DNA: TGTGCCAGCAGCCCCCGGGATACGCAGTATTTT. The V and J genes are TRBV12-3 or TRBV12-4 and TRBJ2-3; the D is unclear. The CDR3 has 11 residues. V lost 6 bases to trimming and J lost 6 bases, with 7 bases between them.

The rearrangement uses TRBV19 and TRBJ1-1; TRBD1 matches at 10 bases. Germline trimming cut 10 bases from V and 4 bases from J; bases unmatched to any gene: 15. The germline gives CDR1 LNHDA, CDR2 SQIVND (reference sequence). The CDR3 spans 16 residues. The CDR3 loop reads CATAPTGGHRGTEAFF. CDR3 nucleotides: TGTGCCACCGCTCCGACAGGGGGCCATCGGGGCACTGAAGCTTTCTTT.

This clonotype was seen once. The chain uses TRBV30 and TRBJ2-7, with TRBD2 matching 12 bases. CDR1 GTSNPN and CDR2 SVGIG come from the germline V gene (reference sequence). J was trimmed by 3 bases and V by 3 bases; bases with no gene match: 3. There are 14 residues in the CDR3. DNA of the CDR3: TGTGCCTGGAGCGGGACTAGCGGGTTCTACGAGCAGTACTTC. Its translation: CAWSGTSGFYEQYF.

This chain uses TRBV4-3 with TRBJ1-2; D gene uncertain. Germline V gene lookup returns CDR1 LGHNA and CDR2 YSLEER. V was shortened by 0 bases and J by 7 bases, with 15 bases between the two germline ends. The CDR3 is 15 residues long. Here the CDR3 reads CASSQDRQVRGGYTF. In DNA, the CDR3 is TGCGCCAGCAGCCAAGACAGGCAGGTTCGGGGTGGCTACACCTTC.